What follows are 29 T cell receptor beta chains derived from one specimen sequenced in a study of blood T cell repertoires in COVID-19. The assay was immunoSEQ multiplex PCR, and TCRdb's table has in-frame clones only and misses some. The sample yields approximately 260,000 clones, nearly 90% seen once. Material: peripheral blood. All receptors derive from a woman aged 55-69 years with COVID-19, enrolled during active disease.

This clone is a singleton in its sample. The chain uses TRBV19 and TRBJ1-5; D not certain. CDR1 is LNHDA and CDR2 is SQIVND in the germline V gene (reference sequence). Deletions cut 3 bases from V and 0 bases from J, with 9 bases between. The CDR3 sequence is 15 residues long. The CDR3 loop reads CASSIADYSNQPQHF. CDR3 bases: TGTGCCAGTAGTATCGCAGATTATAGCAATCAGCCCCAGCATTTT.

The V and J genes are TRBV4-3 and TRBJ2-7; D unclear. This CDR3 is 13 amino acids long. Looked up from germline, CDR1 is LGHNA and CDR2 is YSLEER. The V end lost 4 bases, the J end lost 1 base, and 8 bases lay between the germline ends. The CDR3 nucleotides are TGCGCCAGCAGCCTCCACCGGTCCTACGAGCAGTACTTC. The encoded protein is CASSLHRSYEQYF.

This clone has more than one count but fewer than ten. This chain connects TRBV5-4 to TRBJ2-7, with 9 nucleotides matching TRBD1. V lost 3 bases, J lost 2 bases, and 6 bases stayed unmatched. The CDR3 is 15 residues long. Germline CDR1 SGHNT, CDR2 YYREEE (reference sequence). As DNA, the CDR3 is TGTGCCAGCAGCTCCTCGACAGGGGGGGCCTACGAGCAGTACTTC. This gives the protein CASSSSTGGAYEQYF.

This clone was counted a single time. The chain joins TRBV7-8 to TRBJ1-1, with 7 bases identical to TRBD1. CDR3 length equals 15 residues. V shed 4 bases, J shed 1 base, and the junction held 6 bases outside the gene matches. From germline, CDR1 is SGHVS and CDR2 FQNEAQ. CDR3 loop: CASSSVRTGNTEAFF. The CDR3 DNA reads as TGTGCCAGCAGCTCAGTTCGGACAGGGAACACTGAAGCTTTCTTT.

The chain recombines TRBV6-5 with TRBJ1-2; D not certain. The germline gives CDR1 MNHEY, CDR2 SVGAGI. This CDR3 comprises 13 residues. Between the trimmed V and J ends, which lost 7 bases and 4 bases, there was a span of 13 bases. The CDR3 is CASTKAGSYGYTF. CDR3 coding DNA: TGTGCCAGCACGAAGGCGGGTAGCTATGGCTACACCTTC.

Comments on this clone: Other DNA sequences in the same sample also yield this CDR3. The rearrangement uses TRBV7-3 and TRBJ2-2, with 9 bases matching TRBD2. Per the germline V gene, CDR1 is SGHTA and CDR2 is FQGTGA. Trimming at V came to 5 bases and at J to 4 bases, leaving 5 bases not matched to a gene. This CDR3 has 15 amino acids. This CDR3 is CASSPGLAGTGELFF. CDR3 coding DNA: TGTGCCAGCAGCCCGGGACTAGCAGGCACCGGGGAGCTGTTTTTT. The entire variable domain, with the rest obtained from reference TRBV7-3 and TRBJ2-2, is as follows: GAGVSQTPSNKVTEKGKYVELRCDPISGHTALYWYRQSLGQGPEFLIYFQGTGAADDSGLPNDRFFAVRPEGSVSTLKIQRTERGDSAVYLCASSPGLAGTGELFFGEGSRLTVL.

About this clone itself: This CDR3 is also generated by other DNA sequences in the sample. CDR3 in DNA: TGTGCCAGTAGTATAAACACTGGAAACACCATATATTTT. Its translation is CASSINTGNTIYF. J is TRBJ1-3 and V is TRBV19; D call uncertain. This CDR3 spans 13 amino acids. Trimming pared 2 bases from V and 2 bases from J, leaving 4 bases between. Germline-derived CDR1 and CDR2 are LNHDA and SQIVND (reference sequence).

The gene calls are TRBV5-5 and TRBJ2-2; TRBD1 might be the D (5 bases). The length of the CDR3 is 16 residues. The V gene lost 2 bases and the J gene lost 4 bases, with 15 bases spanning the gap. From germline, CDR1 is SGHKS and CDR2 YYEKEE (reference sequence). The CDR3 spells CASSFSRDSSTGELFF. The CDR3 region has the DNA TGTGCCAGCAGCTTTTCGCGTGACAGTTCCACCGGGGAGCTGTTTTTT. The variable domain in full, with the rest retrieved from reference TRBV5-5 and TRBJ2-2, is DAGVTQSPTHLIKTRGQQVTLRCSPISGHKSVSWYQQVLGQGPQFIFQYYEKEERGRGNFPDRFSARQFPNYSSELNVNALLLGDSALYLCASSFSRDSSTGELFFGEGSRLTVL.

V usage is TRBV4-3 and J usage is TRBJ1-5, with D possibly being TRBD1 (5 bases). Germline CDR1 is LGHNA and CDR2 is YSLEER. Trimming stripped 1 base from V and 5 bases from J, with 12 bases between. The CDR3 is 15 residues long. The CDR3 DNA reads as TGCGCCAGCAGCCAAGCACCAGGGAGGGATCAGCCCCAGCATTTT. Amino acid sequence: CASSQAPGRDQPQHF.

This clone was observed a single time. This chain links TRBV24-1 with TRBJ2-1; 8 bases fit TRBD1. The CDR3 is 15 residues long. Germline CDR1 is KGHDR and CDR2 is SFDVKD. The J segment lost 5 bases and the V segment lost 4 bases, leaving 6 bases of the junction unmatched. CDR3 residues: CATSDPGQANNEQFF. In nucleotides, the CDR3 is TGTGCCACCAGTGACCCGGGACAGGCCAACAATGAGCAGTTCTTC.

The chain couples TRBV18 to TRBJ1-3; D might be TRBD1 (5 bases). CDR1 is KGHSH, CDR2 LQKENI, per germline. Trimming cost V 6 bases and J 0 bases, with 15 bases left between them. CDR3 length: 16 amino acids. The CDR3 loop is CASSPTADSSGNTIYF. The DNA for the CDR3 is TGTGCCAGCTCGCCGACAGCTGACAGCTCTGGAAACACCATATATTTT.

The J gene is TRBJ1-6, the V gene TRBV1; the table's D call, TRBD1, has no DNA check behind it. TRBV1 represents a pseudogene. CDR3 length: 19 residues. The CDR3 DNA sequence: TGCACCAGCAGCCAAGTTGACAGGGGAGAGGATACCTATAATTCACCCCTCCACTTT. Translating gives CTSSQVDRGEDTYNSPLHF.

V and J are TRBV9 and TRBJ2-1; 9 positions agree with TRBD1. This CDR3 contains 16 residues. Trimming cost V 0 bases and J 5 bases; bases outside gene matches: 6. Per the germline V gene, CDR1 is SGDLS and CDR2 is YYNGEE. CDR3 amino acids: CASSVETGGADNEQFF. The CDR3 bases are TGTGCCAGCAGCGTAGAAACAGGGGGCGCGGACAATGAGCAGTTCTTC. The whole variable domain, remainder taken from reference TRBV9 and TRBJ2-1, is DSGVTQTPKHLITATGQRVTLRCSPRSGDLSVYWYQQSLDQGLQFLIQYYNGEERAKGNILERFSAQQFPDLHSELNLSSLELGDSALYFCASSVETGGADNEQFFGPGTRLTVL.

This clone has only a few counts. The V and J genes are TRBV5-6 and TRBJ1-4, with D unresolved. Germline V gene data show CDR1 as SGHDT and CDR2 as YYEEEE. The CDR3 contains 14 residues. Trimming cost V 2 bases and J 8 bases, with 13 bases left between them. The CDR3 protein is CASSFGWGGEKLFF. The CDR3 DNA follows: TGTGCCAGCAGCTTTGGGTGGGGAGGCGAAAAACTGTTTTTT. The whole variable domain, filled in from reference TRBV5-6 and TRBJ1-4, reads DAGVTQSPTHLIKTRGQQVTLRCSPKSGHDTVSWYQQALGQGPQFIFQYYEEEERQRGNFPDRFSGHQFPNYSSELNVNALLLGDSALYLCASSFGWGGEKLFFGSGTQLSVL.

The CDR3 DNA follows: TGCGCCAGCAGCCCTCGGACAGGGGACAACTATGGCTACACCTTC. It is translated as CASSPRTGDNYGYTF. The V call is TRBV5-1, the J call TRBJ1-2, with TRBD1 matching over 9 bases. Germline CDR1 is SGHRS and CDR2 is YFSETQ. V dropped 4 bases and J dropped 2; count of bases not matched to a gene: 6. The CDR3 has 15 amino acids.

This clone was found once. This rearrangement joins TRBV18 to TRBJ2-2; 8 nucleotides agree with TRBD1. Germline CDR1 and CDR2: KGHSH and LQKENI. The CDR3 runs to 13 residues. The junction had 2 bases not matched to a gene; V was cut back by 6 bases and J by 5 bases. CDR3 residues: CASSRTGTGELFF. The CDR3, as DNA: TGTGCCAGCTCGCGGACAGGGACCGGGGAGCTGTTTTTT.

V usage is TRBV4-3 and J usage is TRBJ1-2; TRBD1 is a possible D gene (5 bases). Germline CDR1 and CDR2: LGHNA and YSLEER. The V and J ends lost 1 base and 5 bases respectively, with 14 bases between them. This CDR3 is built from 15 residues. CDR3 in amino acids: CASSQGRTGTYGYTF. The CDR3 coding sequence is TGCGCCAGCAGCCAAGGCCGGACGGGGACTTATGGCTACACCTTC.

J is TRBJ2-2 and V is TRBV30; weak D call: TRBD2 (6 bases). CDR3 size: 14 residues. Trimming pared 2 bases from V and 1 base from J, leaving 8 bases between. Looked up from germline, CDR1 is GTSNPN and CDR2 is SVGIG (reference sequence). The CDR3 nucleotides read TGTGCCTGGAGTCGGGGGATGAACACCGGGGAGCTGTTTTTT. As protein: CAWSRGMNTGELFF.

V is TRBV9 and J is TRBJ1-3, with D perhaps TRBD1 (5 bases). The CDR3 consists of 17 residues. The germline gives CDR1 SGDLS, CDR2 YYNGEE. The V gene lost 4 bases and the J gene lost 0 bases, with 17 bases spanning the gap. This chain's CDR3 is CASSPRGAATSGNTIYF. The CDR3 DNA is TGTGCCAGCAGCCCCCGTGGGGCAGCCACCTCTGGAAACACCATATATTTT.

V is TRBV19 and J is TRBJ1-5; possible D gene TRBD1, 5 bases. This CDR3 contains 15 residues. Trimming pared 3 bases from V and 6 bases from J, leaving 15 bases between. Germline V lookup: CDR1 LNHDA, CDR2 SQIVND (reference sequence). The CDR3 protein is CASSIGHRPGQPQHF. In nucleotides, the CDR3 is TGTGCCAGTAGTATCGGACACAGGCCCGGTCAGCCCCAGCATTTT.

The chain employs TRBV4-3 and TRBJ1-1, with unresolved D. Trimming cost V 0 bases and J 1 base, with 9 bases left between them. Germline-derived CDR1 and CDR2 are LGHNA and YSLEER. This CDR3 region has 15 residues. CDR3: CASSQDGQWNTEAFF. DNA for the CDR3: TGCGCCAGCAGCCAAGATGGGCAGTGGAACACTGAAGCTTTCTTT.

The chain combines TRBV6-5 with TRBJ2-5, with a possible D match to TRBD2 (5 bases). The ends were cut back, 5 bases at V and 5 bases at J, with 15 bases in the middle. CDR1 and CDR2 from the germline V gene are MNHEY and SVGAGI. The CDR3 spans 14 residues. Here the CDR3 DNA reads TGTGCCAGCAGTCGCCCCTCCCCGGGGGAGACCCAGTACTTC. This codes for CASSRPSPGETQYF.

The chain uses TRBV7-2 and TRBJ2-3, with D hard to call. CDR1 and CDR2 from the germline V gene are SGHTA and FQGNSA. V lost 5 bases, J lost 4 bases, and 7 bases lay in between. CDR3 length: 12 amino acids. The CDR3 loop is CASSVWPDTQYF. For the CDR3, the DNA is TGTGCCAGCAGCGTCTGGCCAGATACGCAGTATTTT. Drawing the rest from reference TRBV7-2 and TRBJ2-3, the complete variable domain is GAGVSQSPSNKVTEKGKDVELRCDPISGHTALYWYRQSLGQGLEFLIYFQGNSAPDKSGLPSDRFSAERTGGSVSTLTIQRTQQEDSAVYLCASSVWPDTQYFGPGTRLTVL.

The J gene is TRBJ2-7, the V gene TRBV2, with 7 bases aligning to TRBD1. The germline CDR1 and CDR2 sequences are SNHLY and FYNNEI. V shed 6 bases and J 2 bases; nucleotides not matched to a gene: 10. The CDR3 spans 15 residues. CDR3: CASRGTVPTPYEQYF. The CDR3, as DNA: TGTGCCAGCAGAGGGACAGTGCCTACCCCCTACGAGCAGTACTTC.

This clone was recorded once. The rearrangement links TRBV10-1 to TRBJ2-1; 9 nucleotides agree with TRBD2. Germline CDR1 reads WNHNN; CDR2 reads SYGVQD (reference sequence). The ends lost 6 bases at V and 8 bases at J; junction bases unmatched: 11. The CDR3 is 15 residues long. CDR3 DNA sequence: TGCGCCAGCAGGGCGGGACTAGCTTATGTCGATGAGCAGTTCTTC. Amino acid sequence: CASRAGLAYVDEQFF.

The chain uses TRBV19 and TRBJ2-5, with TRBD1 as a possible D gene (5 bases). Per germline, CDR1 LNHDA and CDR2 SQIVND (reference sequence). The CDR3 length is 13 residues. The V end lost 5 bases, the J end lost 5 bases, and 12 bases lay between the germline ends. The CDR3 here is CASSLQGWETQYF. The CDR3 bases are TGTGCCAGTAGTCTCCAGGGTTGGGAGACCCAGTACTTC.

V and J are TRBV5-6 and TRBJ2-3; possibly TRBD2 for D (6 bases). V was pared by 4 bases and J by 4 bases, with 13 bases between. The CDR3 has 14 residues. Germline CDR1 is SGHDT and CDR2 is YYEEEE. CDR3 nucleotide sequence: TGTGCCAGCAGCGGTCCGCCGGGAGCAGATACGCAGTATTTT. Its translation is CASSGPPGADTQYF. Combining the CDR3 with reference TRBV5-6 and TRBJ2-3 gives the whole variable domain DAGVTQSPTHLIKTRGQQVTLRCSPKSGHDTVSWYQQALGQGPQFIFQYYEEEERQRGNFPDRFSGHQFPNYSSELNVNALLLGDSALYLCASSGPPGADTQYFGPGTRLTVL.

The V call is TRBV6-2 or TRBV6-3, the J call TRBJ1-1; D gene unclear. Germline V gives CDR1 MNHEY, CDR2 SVGEGT. V lost 6 bases and J 0 bases, leaving 11 bases between the germline ends. The CDR3 is 14 residues long. In DNA, the CDR3 is TGTGCCAGCAGCCATACATTCCTGAACACTGAAGCTTTCTTT. The encoded protein is CASSHTFLNTEAFF.

This clone was found a few times. The chain links TRBV7-2 to TRBJ2-2, with a tentative D call TRBD2 (5 bases). This CDR3 is 14 amino acids long. V lost 5 bases and J lost 8, with 15 bases in between. Germline V CDR1 and CDR2: SGHTA, FQGNSA. The CDR3 region is CASSLTGFGGELFF. CDR3 DNA: TGTGCCAGCAGCCTAACGGGATTTGGTGGGGAGCTGTTTTTT. Full variable domain (missing parts from reference TRBV7-2 and TRBJ2-2): GAGVSQSPSNKVTEKGKDVELRCDPISGHTALYWYRQSLGQGLEFLIYFQGNSAPDKSGLPSDRFSAERTGGSVSTLTIQRTQQEDSAVYLCASSLTGFGGELFFGEGSRLTVL.